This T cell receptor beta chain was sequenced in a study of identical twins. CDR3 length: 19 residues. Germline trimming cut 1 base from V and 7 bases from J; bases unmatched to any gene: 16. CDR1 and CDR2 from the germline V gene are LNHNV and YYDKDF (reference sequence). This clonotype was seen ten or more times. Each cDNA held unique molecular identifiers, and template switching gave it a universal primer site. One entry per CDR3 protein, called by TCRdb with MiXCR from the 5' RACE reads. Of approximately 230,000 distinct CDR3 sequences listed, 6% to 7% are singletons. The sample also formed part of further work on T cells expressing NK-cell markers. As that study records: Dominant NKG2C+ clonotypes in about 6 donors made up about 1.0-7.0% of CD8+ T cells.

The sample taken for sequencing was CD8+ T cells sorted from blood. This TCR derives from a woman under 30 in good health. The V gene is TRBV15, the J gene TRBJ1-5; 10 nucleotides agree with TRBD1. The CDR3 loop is CATSRVGETGTGVAQPQHF. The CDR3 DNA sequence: TGTGCCACCAGCAGAGTGGGGGAAACCGGGACAGGGGTTGCACAGCCCCAGCATTTT.